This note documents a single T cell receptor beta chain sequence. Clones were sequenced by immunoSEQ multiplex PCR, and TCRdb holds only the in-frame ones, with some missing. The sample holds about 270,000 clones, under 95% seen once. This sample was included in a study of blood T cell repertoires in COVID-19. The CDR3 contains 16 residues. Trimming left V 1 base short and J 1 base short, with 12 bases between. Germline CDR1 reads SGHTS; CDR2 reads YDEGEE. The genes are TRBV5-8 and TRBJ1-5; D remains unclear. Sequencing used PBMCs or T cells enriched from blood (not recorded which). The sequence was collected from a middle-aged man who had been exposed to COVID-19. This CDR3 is CASSLTGRVSNQPQHF. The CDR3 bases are TGTGCCAGCAGCTTGACGGGGAGAGTCAGCAATCAGCCCCAGCATTTT.